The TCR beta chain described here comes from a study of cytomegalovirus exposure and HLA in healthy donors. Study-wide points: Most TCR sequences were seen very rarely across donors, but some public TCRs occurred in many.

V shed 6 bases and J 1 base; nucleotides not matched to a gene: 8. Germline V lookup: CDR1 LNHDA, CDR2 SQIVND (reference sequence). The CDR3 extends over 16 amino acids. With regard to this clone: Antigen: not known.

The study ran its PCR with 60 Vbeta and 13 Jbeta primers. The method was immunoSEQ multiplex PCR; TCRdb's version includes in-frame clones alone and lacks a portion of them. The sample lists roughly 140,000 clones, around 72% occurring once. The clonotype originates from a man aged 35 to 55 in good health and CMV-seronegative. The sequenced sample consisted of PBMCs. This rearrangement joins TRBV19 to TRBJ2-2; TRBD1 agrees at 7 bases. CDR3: CASRLDRDLNTGELFF. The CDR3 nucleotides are TGTGCCAGTAGACTCGACAGGGATTTGAACACCGGGGAGCTGTTTTTT.